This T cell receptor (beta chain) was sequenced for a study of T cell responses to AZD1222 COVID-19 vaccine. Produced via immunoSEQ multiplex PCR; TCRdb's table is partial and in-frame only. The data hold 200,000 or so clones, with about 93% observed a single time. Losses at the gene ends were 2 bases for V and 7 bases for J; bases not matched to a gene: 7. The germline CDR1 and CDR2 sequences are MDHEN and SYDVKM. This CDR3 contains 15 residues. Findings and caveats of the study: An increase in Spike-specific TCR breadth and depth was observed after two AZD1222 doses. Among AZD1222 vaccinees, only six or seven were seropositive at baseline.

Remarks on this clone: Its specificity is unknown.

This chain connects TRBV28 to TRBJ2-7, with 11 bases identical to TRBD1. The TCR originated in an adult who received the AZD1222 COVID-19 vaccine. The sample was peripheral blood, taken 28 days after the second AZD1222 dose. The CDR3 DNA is TGTGCCAGCAGTTTAGGGGGGACAGGGGGTCGGGAGCAGTACTTC. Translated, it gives CASSLGGTGGREQYF.